Listed here are 6 T cell receptor beta chains from one sample, sequenced in a study of T cell responses to AZD1222 COVID-19 vaccine. Sequencing was performed with immunoSEQ multiplex PCR; in TCRdb, only in-frame clones are kept and a portion is missing. The table records some 150,000 clones, 92% of them present only once. The material was peripheral blood, obtained on day 0 of MenACWY control vaccination. All receptors come from an adult in good health.

The genes are TRBV7-2 and TRBJ1-1; D remains unclear. Per the germline V gene, CDR1 is SGHTA and CDR2 is FQGNSA. V lost 5 bases and J 2 bases, leaving 15 bases between the germline ends. The CDR3 is 15 amino acids. The CDR3 DNA reads as TGTGCCAGCAGCCCCCAAGGGTCGGCTAACACTGAAGCTTTCTTT. Protein: CASSPQGSANTEAFF.

V gene TRBV30 combines with J gene TRBJ2-3; weak D call: TRBD2 (5 bases). Germline V gives CDR1 GTSNPN, CDR2 SVGIG (reference sequence). V was trimmed by 4 bases and J by 4 bases, leaving 12 bases between them. CDR3 size: 13 residues. CDR3 nucleotides: TGTGCCTGGACTCCGGGGTCCGCAGATACGCAGTATTTT. Its translation is CAWTPGSADTQYF.

The V and J genes are TRBV19 and TRBJ2-7; 7 bases align to TRBD1. There are 15 residues in the CDR3. Germline V gene data show CDR1 as LNHDA and CDR2 as SQIVND (reference sequence). V shed 3 bases, J shed 5 bases, and the junction held 10 bases outside the gene matches. CDR3 residues: CASSILRQGGHEQYF. The CDR3 DNA reads TGTGCCAGTAGTATCCTCCGACAGGGTGGACACGAGCAGTACTTC.

The J gene is TRBJ2-3, the V gene TRBV7-2, with 8 bases lining up with TRBD1. With 5 bases clipped from V and 3 bases from J, the junction kept 7 bases outside the gene matches. This CDR3 is built from 15 residues. Germline assignment: CDR1 SGHTA and CDR2 FQGNSA. CDR3 DNA: TGTGCCAGCAGCGCGGACAGGGTGGGTACAGATACGCAGTATTTT. Encoded protein: CASSADRVGTDTQYF.

This chain connects TRBV7-3 to TRBJ2-3; D remains unclear. The V end lost 1 base, the J end lost 4 bases, and 9 bases lay between the germline ends. The CDR3 is made up of 14 amino acids. CDR1 SGHTA and CDR2 FQGTGA come from the germline V gene. The chain's CDR3 is CASSLSGTPDTQYF. CDR3 in DNA: TGTGCCAGCAGCTTAAGCGGAACCCCAGATACGCAGTATTTT.

The chain links TRBV5-8 to TRBJ2-2; D remains unclear. From germline, CDR1 is SGHTS and CDR2 YDEGEE. V lost 1 base and J lost 4, with 5 bases in between. The CDR3 is 13 residues long. CDR3 region: CASSLSGTGELFF. The CDR3 DNA reads TGTGCCAGCAGCTTGTCGGGCACCGGGGAGCTGTTTTTT.